The text below deals with one T cell receptor beta chain. No antigen is known for it. These data come from a study of shared clonotypes between healthy human individuals. Study results and caveats: As a rule, naive subsets had a larger estimated richness than memory subsets.

The data were produced by immunoSEQ multiplex PCR, yet TCRdb's version contains in-frame clones alone and is incomplete. The sample records about 2 million clones, 90% to 95% being singletons. The receptor was derived from a man aged 18 to 35 in good health. The sample was naive CD4+ T cells sorted from blood. Subset denoted: CD45RA+ positively selected.

CDR3 DNA: TGTGCCATCAGTGAAAGCAGGTCTGACACTGAAGCTTTCTTT. Its protein product is CAISESRSDTEAFF. This sequence joins TRBV10-3 and TRBJ1-1, with unresolved D. This CDR3 is 14 amino acids long. With 3 bases removed from V and 3 bases from J, the gap between germline ends came to 11 bases. CDR1 is ENHRY, CDR2 SYGVKD, per germline.